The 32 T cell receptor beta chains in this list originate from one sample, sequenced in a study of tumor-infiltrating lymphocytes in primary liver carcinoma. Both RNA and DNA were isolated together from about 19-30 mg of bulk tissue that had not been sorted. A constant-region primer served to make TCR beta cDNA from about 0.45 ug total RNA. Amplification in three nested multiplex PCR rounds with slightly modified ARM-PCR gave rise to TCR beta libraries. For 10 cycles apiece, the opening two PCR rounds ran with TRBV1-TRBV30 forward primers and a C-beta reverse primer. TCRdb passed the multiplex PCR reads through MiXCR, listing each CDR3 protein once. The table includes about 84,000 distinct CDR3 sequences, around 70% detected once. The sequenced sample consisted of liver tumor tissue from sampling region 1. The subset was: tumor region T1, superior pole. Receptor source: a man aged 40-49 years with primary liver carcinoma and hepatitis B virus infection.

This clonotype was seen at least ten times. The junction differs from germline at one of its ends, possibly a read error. The DNA for the CDR3 is TGTGCCAGCAGTTTTCGGGACCGTCTGAGCAATAACTTC. It codes for CASSFRDRLSNNF. This chain uses TRBV28 with TRBJ2-7; D may be TRBD1 or TRBD2 (5 bases each). The CDR3 is 13 amino acids. Germline V gene lookup returns CDR1 MDHEN and CDR2 SYDVKM.

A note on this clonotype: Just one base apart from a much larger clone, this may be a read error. The CDR3 spells CASSGSSSGITFF. CDR3 DNA sequence: TGTGCCAGCAGTGGCTCGAGCAGCGGGATTACGTTCTTC. V gene TRBV6-4 combines with J gene TRBJ2-1, with 7 bases fitting TRBD2. J gave up 15 bases and V 4 bases, and 12 bases lay outside the gene matches. The CDR3 covers 13 residues. Germline loops: CDR1 MRHNA, CDR2 SNTAGT.

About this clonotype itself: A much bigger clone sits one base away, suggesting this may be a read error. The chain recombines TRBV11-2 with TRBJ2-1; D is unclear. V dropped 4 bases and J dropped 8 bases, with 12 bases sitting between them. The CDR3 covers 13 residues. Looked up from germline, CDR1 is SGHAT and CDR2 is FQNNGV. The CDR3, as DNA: TGTGCCAGCAGCTCAGAATTATACGATGAGCAGTTCTTC. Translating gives CASSSELYDEQFF.

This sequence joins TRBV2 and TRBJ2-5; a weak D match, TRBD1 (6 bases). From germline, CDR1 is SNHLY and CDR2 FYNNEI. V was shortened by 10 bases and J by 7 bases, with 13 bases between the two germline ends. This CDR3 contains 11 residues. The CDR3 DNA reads TGTGCCACATTGACAGGAGGGACCCAGTACTTC. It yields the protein CATLTGGTQYF.

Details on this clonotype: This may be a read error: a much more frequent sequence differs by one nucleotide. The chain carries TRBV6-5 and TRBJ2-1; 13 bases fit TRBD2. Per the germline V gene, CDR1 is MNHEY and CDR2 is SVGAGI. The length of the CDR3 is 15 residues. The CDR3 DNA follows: TGTGCCAGCGGTTACCGGACTAGCGGGAGCCATGAGCAGTTCTTC. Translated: CASGYRTSGSHEQFF.

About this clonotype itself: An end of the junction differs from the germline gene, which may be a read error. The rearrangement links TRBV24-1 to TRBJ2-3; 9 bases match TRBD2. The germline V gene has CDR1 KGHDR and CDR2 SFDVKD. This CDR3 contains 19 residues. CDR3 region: CASSDPKAITSGSTDTQYF. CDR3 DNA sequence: TGTGCCTCCAGTGATCCGAAGGCAATAACTAGCGGGAGCACAGATACGCAGTATTTT.

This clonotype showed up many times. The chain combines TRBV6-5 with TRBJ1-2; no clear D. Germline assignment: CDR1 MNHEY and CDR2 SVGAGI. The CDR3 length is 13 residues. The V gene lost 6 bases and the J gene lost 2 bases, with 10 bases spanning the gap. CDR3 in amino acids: CASSLLKNYGYTF. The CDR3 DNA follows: TGTGCCAGCAGCCTTCTGAAGAACTATGGCTACACCTTC.

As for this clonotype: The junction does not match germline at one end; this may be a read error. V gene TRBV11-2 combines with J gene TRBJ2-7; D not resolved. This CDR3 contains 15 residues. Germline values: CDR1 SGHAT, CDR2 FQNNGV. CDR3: CVSIPLEAAHYEQYF. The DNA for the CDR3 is TGTGTCAGCATCCCCTTGGAAGCAGCCCACTACGAACAGTACTTC. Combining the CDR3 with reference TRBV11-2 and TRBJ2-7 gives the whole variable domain EAGVAQSPRYKIIEKRQSVAFWCNPISGHATLYWYQQILGQGPKLLIQFQNNGVVDDSQLPKDRFSAERLKGVDSTLKIQPAKLEDSAVYLCVSIPLEAAHYEQYFGPGTRLTVT.

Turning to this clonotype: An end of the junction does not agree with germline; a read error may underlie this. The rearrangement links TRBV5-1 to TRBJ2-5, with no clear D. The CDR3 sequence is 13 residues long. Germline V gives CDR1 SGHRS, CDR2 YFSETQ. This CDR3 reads CASSLGCGETQYF. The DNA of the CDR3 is TGCGCCAGCAGTTTGGGTTGCGGCGAGACCCAGTACTTC.

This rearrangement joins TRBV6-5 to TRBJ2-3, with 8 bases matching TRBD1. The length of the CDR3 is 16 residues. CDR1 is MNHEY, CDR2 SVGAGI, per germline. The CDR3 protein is CVCSYSAQGAPDTQYF. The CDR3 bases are TGTGTCTGTAGTTACTCGGCGCAGGGGGCCCCAGATACGCAGTATTTT.

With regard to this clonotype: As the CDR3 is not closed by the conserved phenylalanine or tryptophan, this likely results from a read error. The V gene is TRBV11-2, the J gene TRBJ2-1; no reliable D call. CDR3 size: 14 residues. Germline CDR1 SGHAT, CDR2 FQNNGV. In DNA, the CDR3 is TGTGCCAACAGCCTAGATCTACCGCGGCCCGAGCAGTTCTCC. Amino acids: CANSLDLPRPEQFS.

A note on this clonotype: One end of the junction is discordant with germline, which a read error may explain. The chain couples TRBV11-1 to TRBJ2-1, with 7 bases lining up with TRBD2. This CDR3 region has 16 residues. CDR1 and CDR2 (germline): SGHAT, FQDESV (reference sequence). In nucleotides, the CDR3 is TGTGCCAACAGCCGCCTACCGGGAGGTAGGTTCAATGAGCAGTTCTTC. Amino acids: CANSRLPGGRFNEQFF.

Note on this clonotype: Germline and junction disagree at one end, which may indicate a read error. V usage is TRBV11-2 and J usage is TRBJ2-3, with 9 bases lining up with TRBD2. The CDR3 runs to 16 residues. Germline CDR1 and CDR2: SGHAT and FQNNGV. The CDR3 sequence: CAYSPPTSGSTDMQYF. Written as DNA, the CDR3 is TGTGCCTACAGCCCCCCGACTAGCGGCAGCACAGATATGCAGTATTTT.

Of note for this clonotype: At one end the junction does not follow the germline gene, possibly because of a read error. This CDR3 is CARSCRSGNQPQHF. Written as DNA, the CDR3 is TGTGCCAGGAGTTGCAGGTCTGGCAATCAGCCCCAGCATTTT. V usage is TRBV6-5 and J usage is TRBJ1-5; D uncertain. This CDR3 region has 14 residues. Germline assignment: CDR1 MNHEY and CDR2 SVGAGI.

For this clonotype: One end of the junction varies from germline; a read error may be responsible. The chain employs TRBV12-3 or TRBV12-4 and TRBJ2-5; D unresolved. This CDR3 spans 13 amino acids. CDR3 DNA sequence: TGTGCCGGCACCCCCGGCCATGTGGAGACCCAGCACTTC. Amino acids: CAGTPGHVETQHF.

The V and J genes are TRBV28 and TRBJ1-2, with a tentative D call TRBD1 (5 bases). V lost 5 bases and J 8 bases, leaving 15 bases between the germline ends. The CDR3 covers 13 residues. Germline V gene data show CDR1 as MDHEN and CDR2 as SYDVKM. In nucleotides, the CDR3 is TGTGCCAGCAGTCATGGACACCTGGAGGGCTACACCTTC. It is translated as CASSHGHLEGYTF.

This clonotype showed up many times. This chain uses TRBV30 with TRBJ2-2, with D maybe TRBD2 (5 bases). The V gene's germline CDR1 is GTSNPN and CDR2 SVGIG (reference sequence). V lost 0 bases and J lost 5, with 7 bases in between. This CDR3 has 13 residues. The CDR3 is CAWSVQRTGELFF. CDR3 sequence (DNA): TGTGCCTGGAGTGTACAGCGGACCGGGGAGCTGTTTTTT.

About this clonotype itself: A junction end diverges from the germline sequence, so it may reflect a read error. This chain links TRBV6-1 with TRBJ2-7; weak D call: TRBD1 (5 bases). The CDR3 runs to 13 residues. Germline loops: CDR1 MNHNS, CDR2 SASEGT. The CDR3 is CASSEQVFYEQYF. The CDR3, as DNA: TGTGCCAGTAGTGAACAGGTTTTCTACGAGCAGTACTTC.

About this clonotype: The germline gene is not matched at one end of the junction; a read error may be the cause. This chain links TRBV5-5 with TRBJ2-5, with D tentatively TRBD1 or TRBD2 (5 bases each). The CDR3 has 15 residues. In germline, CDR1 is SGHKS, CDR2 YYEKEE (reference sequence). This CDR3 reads CASSLLGPADETRYF. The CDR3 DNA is TGTGCCAGCAGCTTGTTGGGACCAGCAGACGAGACCCGGTACTTC.

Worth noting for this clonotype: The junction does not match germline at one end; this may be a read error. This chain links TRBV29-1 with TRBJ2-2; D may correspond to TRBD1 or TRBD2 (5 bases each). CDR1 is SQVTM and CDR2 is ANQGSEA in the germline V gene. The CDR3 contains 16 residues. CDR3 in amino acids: CSVEIGGGANTVEPFF. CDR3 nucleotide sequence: TGCAGCGTTGAAATTGGTGGGGGAGCGAACACCGTGGAGCCGTTTTTT.

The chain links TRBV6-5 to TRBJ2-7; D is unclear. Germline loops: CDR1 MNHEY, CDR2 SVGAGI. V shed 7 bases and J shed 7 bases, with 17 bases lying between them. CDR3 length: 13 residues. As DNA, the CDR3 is TGTGCCAGCAAATTGAGCTCCTACAATGAGCAGTACTTC. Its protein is CASKLSSYNEQYF.

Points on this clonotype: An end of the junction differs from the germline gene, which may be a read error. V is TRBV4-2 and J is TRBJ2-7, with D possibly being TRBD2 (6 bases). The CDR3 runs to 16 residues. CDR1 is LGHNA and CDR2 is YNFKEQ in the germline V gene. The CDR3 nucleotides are TGTGCCAGCAGCGAACTAGCAGGAGGGTCCTCCTACGGGCAGTACTTC. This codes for CASSELAGGSSYGQYF.

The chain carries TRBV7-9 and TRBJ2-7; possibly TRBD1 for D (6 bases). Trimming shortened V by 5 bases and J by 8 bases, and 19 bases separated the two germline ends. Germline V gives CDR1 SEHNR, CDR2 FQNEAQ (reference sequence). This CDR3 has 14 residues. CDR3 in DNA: TGTGCCAGCAGCGGGGACATCGGTAAAGACAAGCAGTACTTC. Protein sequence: CASSGDIGKDKQYF.

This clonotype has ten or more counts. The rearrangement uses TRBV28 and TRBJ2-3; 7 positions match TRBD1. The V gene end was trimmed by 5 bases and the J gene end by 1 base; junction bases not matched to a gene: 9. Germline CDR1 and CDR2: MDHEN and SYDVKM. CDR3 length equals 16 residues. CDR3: CASSPDREGGTDTQYF. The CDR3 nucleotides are TGTGCCAGCAGTCCCGACAGGGAAGGGGGCACAGATACGCAGTATTTT.

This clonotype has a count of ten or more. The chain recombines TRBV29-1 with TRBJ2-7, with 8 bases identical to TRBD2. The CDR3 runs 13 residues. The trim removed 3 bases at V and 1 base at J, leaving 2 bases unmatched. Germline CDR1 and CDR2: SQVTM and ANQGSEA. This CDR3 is CSVEAGGSYEQYF. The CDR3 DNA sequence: TGCAGCGTTGAGGCGGGAGGTTCCTACGAGCAGTACTTC.

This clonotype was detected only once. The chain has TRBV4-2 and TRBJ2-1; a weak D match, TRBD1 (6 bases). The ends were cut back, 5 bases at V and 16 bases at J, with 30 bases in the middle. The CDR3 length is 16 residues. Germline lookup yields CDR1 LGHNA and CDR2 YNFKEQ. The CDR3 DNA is TGTGCCAGCAGCATCGAGATTGGGGGCCCCTGGGATGAGCGATTCTTC. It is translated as CASSIEIGGPWDERFF.

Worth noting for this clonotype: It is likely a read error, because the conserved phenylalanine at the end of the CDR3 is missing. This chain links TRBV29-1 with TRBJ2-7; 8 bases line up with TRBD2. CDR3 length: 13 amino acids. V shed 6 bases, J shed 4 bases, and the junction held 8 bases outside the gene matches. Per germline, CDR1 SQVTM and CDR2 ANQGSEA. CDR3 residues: CSVRDGGEYEQYL. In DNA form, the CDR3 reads TGCAGCGTCCGGGACGGGGGGGAGTACGAGCAGTACTTA.

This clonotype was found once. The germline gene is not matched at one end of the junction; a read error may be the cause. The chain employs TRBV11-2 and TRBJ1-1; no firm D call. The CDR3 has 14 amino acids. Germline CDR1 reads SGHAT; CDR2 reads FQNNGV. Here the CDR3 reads CVSSTAGSVTKAFF. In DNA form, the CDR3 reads TGTGTCAGCAGCACAGCCGGTTCCGTGACTAAAGCTTTCTTT.

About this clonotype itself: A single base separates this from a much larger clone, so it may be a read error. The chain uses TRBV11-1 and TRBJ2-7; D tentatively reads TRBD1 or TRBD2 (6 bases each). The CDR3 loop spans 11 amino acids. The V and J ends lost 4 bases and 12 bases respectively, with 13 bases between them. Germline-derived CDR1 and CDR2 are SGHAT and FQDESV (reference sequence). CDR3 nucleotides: TGTGCCAGCAGCTCCTACACGGGGGCGTACTTC. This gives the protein CASSSYTGAYF.

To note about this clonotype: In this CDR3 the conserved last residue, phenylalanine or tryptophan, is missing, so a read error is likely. CDR3 nucleotides: TGTGCCAGCAGCTTAGGCCGAGTAAATGAGCAGTTCATC. It yields the protein CASSLGRVNEQFI. The chain has TRBV11-1 and TRBJ2-1; D is undetermined. The CDR3 runs to 13 residues. V lost 1 base to trimming and J lost 7 bases, with 8 bases between them. The germline V gene has CDR1 SGHAT and CDR2 FQDESV (reference sequence).

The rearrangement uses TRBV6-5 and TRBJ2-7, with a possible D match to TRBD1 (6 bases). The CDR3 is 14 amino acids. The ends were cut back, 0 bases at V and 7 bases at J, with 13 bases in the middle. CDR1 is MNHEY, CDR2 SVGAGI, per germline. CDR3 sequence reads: CASSYSGQSGEQYF. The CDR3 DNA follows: TGTGCCAGCAGTTACTCTGGACAGAGCGGAGAGCAGTACTTC.

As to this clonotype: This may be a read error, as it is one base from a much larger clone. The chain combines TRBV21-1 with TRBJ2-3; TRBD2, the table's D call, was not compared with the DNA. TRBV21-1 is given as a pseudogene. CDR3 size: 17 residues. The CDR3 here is CASSVHWGTSGTDTQYF. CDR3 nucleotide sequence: TGTGCCAGCAGTGTTCATTGGGGGACTAGCGGTACAGATACGCAGTATTTT.